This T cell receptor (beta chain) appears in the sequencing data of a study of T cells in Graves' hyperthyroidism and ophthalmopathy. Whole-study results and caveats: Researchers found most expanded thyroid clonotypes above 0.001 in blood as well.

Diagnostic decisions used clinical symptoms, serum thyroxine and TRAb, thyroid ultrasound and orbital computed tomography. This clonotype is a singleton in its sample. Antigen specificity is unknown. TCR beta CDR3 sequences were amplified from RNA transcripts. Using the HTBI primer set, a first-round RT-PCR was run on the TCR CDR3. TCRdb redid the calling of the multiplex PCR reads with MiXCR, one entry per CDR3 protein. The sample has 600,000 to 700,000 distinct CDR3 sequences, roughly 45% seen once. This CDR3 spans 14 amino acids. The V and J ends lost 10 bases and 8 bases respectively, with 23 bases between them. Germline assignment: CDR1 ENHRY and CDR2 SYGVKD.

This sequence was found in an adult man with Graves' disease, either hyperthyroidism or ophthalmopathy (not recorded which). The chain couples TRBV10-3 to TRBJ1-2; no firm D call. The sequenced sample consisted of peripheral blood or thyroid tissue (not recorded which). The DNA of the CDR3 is TGTGCCACCCGGCCAACGGCGGAGGGAAGGGGCTACACCTTC. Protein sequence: CATRPTAEGRGYTF.